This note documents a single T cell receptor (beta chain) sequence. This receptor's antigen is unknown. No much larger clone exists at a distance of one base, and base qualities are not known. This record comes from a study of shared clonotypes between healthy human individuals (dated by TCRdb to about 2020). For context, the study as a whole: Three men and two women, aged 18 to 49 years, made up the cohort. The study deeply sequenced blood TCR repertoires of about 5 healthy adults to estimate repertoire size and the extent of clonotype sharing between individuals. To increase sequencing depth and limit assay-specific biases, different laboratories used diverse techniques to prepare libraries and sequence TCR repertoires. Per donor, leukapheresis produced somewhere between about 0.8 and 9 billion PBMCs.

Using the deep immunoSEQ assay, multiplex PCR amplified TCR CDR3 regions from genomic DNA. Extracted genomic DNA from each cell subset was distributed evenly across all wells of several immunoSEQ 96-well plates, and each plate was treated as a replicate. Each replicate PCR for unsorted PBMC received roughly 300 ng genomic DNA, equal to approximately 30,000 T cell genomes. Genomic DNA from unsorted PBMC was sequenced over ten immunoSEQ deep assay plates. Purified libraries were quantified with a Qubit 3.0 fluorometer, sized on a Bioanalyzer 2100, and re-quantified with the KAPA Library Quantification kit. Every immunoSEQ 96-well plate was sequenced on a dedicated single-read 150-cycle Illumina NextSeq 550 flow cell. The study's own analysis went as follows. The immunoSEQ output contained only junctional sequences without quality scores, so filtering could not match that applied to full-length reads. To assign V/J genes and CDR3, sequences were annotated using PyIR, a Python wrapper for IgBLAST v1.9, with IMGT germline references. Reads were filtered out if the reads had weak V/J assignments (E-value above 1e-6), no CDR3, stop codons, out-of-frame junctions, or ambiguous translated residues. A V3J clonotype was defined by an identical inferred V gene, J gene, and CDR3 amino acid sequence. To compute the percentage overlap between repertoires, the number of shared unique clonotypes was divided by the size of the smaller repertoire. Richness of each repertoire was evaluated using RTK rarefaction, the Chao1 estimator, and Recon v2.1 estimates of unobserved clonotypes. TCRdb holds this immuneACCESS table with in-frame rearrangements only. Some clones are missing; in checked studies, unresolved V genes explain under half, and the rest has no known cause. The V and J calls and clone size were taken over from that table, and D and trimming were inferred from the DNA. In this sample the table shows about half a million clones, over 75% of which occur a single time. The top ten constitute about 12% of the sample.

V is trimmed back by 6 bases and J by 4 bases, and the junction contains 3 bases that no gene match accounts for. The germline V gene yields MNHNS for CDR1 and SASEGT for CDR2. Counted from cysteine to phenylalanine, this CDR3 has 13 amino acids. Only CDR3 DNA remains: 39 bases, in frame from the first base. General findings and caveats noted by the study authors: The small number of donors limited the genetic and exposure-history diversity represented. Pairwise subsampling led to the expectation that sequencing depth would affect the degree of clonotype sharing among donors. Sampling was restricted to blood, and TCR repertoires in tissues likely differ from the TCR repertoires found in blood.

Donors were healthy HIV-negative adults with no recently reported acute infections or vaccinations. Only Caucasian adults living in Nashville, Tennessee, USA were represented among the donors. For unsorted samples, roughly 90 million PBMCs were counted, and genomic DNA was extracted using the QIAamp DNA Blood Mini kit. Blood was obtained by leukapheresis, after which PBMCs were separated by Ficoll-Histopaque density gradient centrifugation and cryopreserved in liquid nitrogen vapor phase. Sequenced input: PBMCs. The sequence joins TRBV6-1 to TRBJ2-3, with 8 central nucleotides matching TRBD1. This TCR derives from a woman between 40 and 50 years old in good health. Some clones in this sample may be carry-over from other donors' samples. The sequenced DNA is TGTGCCAGCAGCTGGACAGGGCCAGATACGCAGTATTTT. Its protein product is CASSWTGPDTQYF.